These 15 T cell receptor beta chains were all obtained from the same sample, sequenced in a study of blood T cell repertoires in COVID-19. Only in-frame clones appear in the TCRdb table, and some are missing; sequencing was by immunoSEQ multiplex PCR. The sample contains 250,000 to 350,000 clones, approximately 91% of which appear only once. Material for sequencing was peripheral blood. The receptors here all came from an older woman with acute or convalescent COVID-19.

The gene calls are TRBV24-1 and TRBJ2-3; 8 positions match TRBD1. This CDR3 contains 17 residues. Germline assignment: CDR1 KGHDR and CDR2 SFDVKD. Trimming took 5 bases from V and 1 from J; bases not matched to a gene: 10. CDR3 region: CATSGLGQGRGTDTQYF. For the CDR3, the DNA is TGTGCCACCAGTGGCCTTGGACAGGGAAGGGGCACAGATACGCAGTATTTT.

The chain uses TRBV18 and TRBJ2-6; D is ambiguous. Per the germline V gene, CDR1 is KGHSH and CDR2 is LQKENI. This CDR3 has 16 amino acids. Trimming took 3 bases from V and 0 from J, leaving 9 bases between them. CDR3 region: CASSPAARSGANVLTF. CDR3 DNA sequence: TGTGCCAGCTCACCTGCGGCCCGCTCTGGGGCCAACGTCCTGACTTTC.

The J gene is TRBJ1-2, the V gene TRBV6-5; D perhaps matches TRBD1 (5 bases). In germline, CDR1 is MNHEY, CDR2 SVGAGI. Trimming cost V 8 bases and J 4 bases, with 17 bases left between them. The CDR3 loop spans 14 amino acids. In DNA form, the CDR3 reads TGTGCCAGCCTCCCCCCCGGCAGGGCCTATGGCTACACCTTC. Protein sequence: CASLPPGRAYGYTF.

This clone was recorded only once. The chain links TRBV6-5 to TRBJ1-4; D is perhaps TRBD1 (6 bases). V was trimmed by 8 bases and J by 8 bases, leaving 12 bases between them. The length of the CDR3 is 12 residues. Per germline, CDR1 MNHEY and CDR2 SVGAGI. The CDR3 region is CASGQTREKLFF. Written as DNA, the CDR3 is TGTGCCAGCGGACAGACGAGGGAAAAACTGTTTTTT.

The J gene is TRBJ2-5, the V gene TRBV27; D may be TRBD2 (5 bases). The CDR3 is 15 amino acids. V was clipped by 2 bases and J by 5 bases, with 15 bases between them. Germline V gene data show CDR1 as MNHEY and CDR2 as SMNVEV (reference sequence). Here the CDR3 reads CASSLMRVSGETQYF. CDR3 sequence (DNA): TGTGCCAGCAGTTTAATGAGGGTTTCCGGTGAGACCCAGTACTTC.

The CDR3: CASSILAGGRDEQFF. The CDR3 coding sequence is TGTGCCAGCAGTATACTAGCGGGAGGGCGTGATGAGCAGTTCTTC. The chain is built from TRBV6-4 and TRBJ2-1; 13 nucleotides match TRBD2. The ends lost 5 bases at V and 8 bases at J; junction bases unmatched: 6. This CDR3 spans 15 amino acids. Germline V gene data show CDR1 as MRHNA and CDR2 as SNTAGT.

This clone was observed a single time. The V call is TRBV12-3 or TRBV12-4, the J call TRBJ1-1; 7 bases line up with TRBD1. V dropped 2 bases and J dropped 11; count of bases not matched to a gene: 5. CDR3 length: 12 residues. As DNA, the CDR3 is TGTGCCAGCAGTTTATTTCAGGGGGGTGCTTTCTTT. Its translation is CASSLFQGGAFF.

This chain connects TRBV28 to TRBJ1-4, with TRBD1 matching 7 bases. Per the germline V gene, CDR1 is MDHEN and CDR2 is SYDVKM. CDR3 length: 15 amino acids. V was pared by 5 bases and J by 0 bases, with 3 bases of the junction left unmatched. Here the CDR3 DNA reads TGTGCCAGCAGTAAAACAGGGGCAACTAATGAAAAACTGTTTTTT. It yields the protein CASSKTGATNEKLFF.

The chain is built from TRBV12-3 or TRBV12-4 and TRBJ2-3; tentative D call: TRBD1 (6 bases). This CDR3 has 13 residues. V lost 3 bases to trimming and J lost 6 bases, with 10 bases between them. DNA of the CDR3: TGTGCCAGCAGTTTCCCCAGGGGCGATACGCAGTATTTT. The encoded protein is CASSFPRGDTQYF.

The rearrangement uses TRBV7-9 and TRBJ2-7; 7 positions agree with TRBD1. The V gene end was trimmed by 5 bases and the J gene end by 5 bases; junction bases not matched to a gene: 3. Germline CDR1 is SEHNR and CDR2 is FQNEAQ (reference sequence). This CDR3 comprises 12 residues. Here the CDR3 reads CASSLTGNEQYF. The DNA for the CDR3 is TGTGCCAGCAGCCTGACAGGGAACGAGCAGTACTTC.

V usage is TRBV5-1 and J usage is TRBJ2-1; 7 positions match TRBD1. V was clipped by 2 bases and J by 7 bases; unmatched bases: 3. Germline lookup yields CDR1 SGHRS and CDR2 YFSETQ. There are 13 residues in the CDR3. The CDR3 region is CASSFSQGNEQFF. CDR3 bases: TGCGCCAGCAGCTTTTCACAGGGGAATGAGCAGTTCTTC.

This chain connects TRBV4-2 to TRBJ2-6; no clear D gene. The CDR3 totals 15 residues. CDR1 LGHNA and CDR2 YNFKEQ come from the germline V gene. Between the trimmed V and J ends, which lost 1 base and 2 bases, there was a span of 6 bases. The CDR3 DNA is TGTGCCAGCAGCCAAGCTAGGACTGGGGCCAACGTCCTGACTTTC. Amino acid sequence: CASSQARTGANVLTF.

This clone was counted a single time. The genes are TRBV12-3 or TRBV12-4 and TRBJ2-1, with a weak D call TRBD2 (6 bases). Trimming stripped 3 bases from V and 9 bases from J, with 12 bases between. The length of the CDR3 is 13 residues. The CDR3 region has the DNA TGTGCCAGCAGTTTTACGGGAGTGAGTGAGCAGTTCTTC. Its translation is CASSFTGVSEQFF.

The chain is built from TRBV12-3 or TRBV12-4 and TRBJ2-5; TRBD2 matches 7 bases. This CDR3 region has 13 residues. Unmatched junction bases numbered 7, after V lost 7 bases and J lost 5 bases. The CDR3 DNA reads as TGTGCCAGCAAGGGGAGGGCCTGGGAGACCCAGTACTTC. Residues: CASKGRAWETQYF.

This rearrangement joins TRBV19 to TRBJ2-5; the D gene is possibly TRBD2 (6 bases). This CDR3 is 15 amino acids long. The germline CDR1 and CDR2 sequences are LNHDA and SQIVND (reference sequence). Between the trimmed V and J ends, which lost 3 bases and 4 bases, there was a span of 15 bases. CDR3 nucleotides: TGTGCCAGTAGTATTGGATCGGGAGCCCGAGAGACCCAGTACTTC. This sequence encodes CASSIGSGARETQYF.